Listed below are T cell receptor beta chains from one sample, sequenced in a study of blood T cell repertoires in COVID-19. TCRdb's table, derived via immunoSEQ multiplex PCR, lists solely in-frame clones and lacks some. The data contain roughly 180,000 clones, 65% to 85% of them seen just once; the ten biggest clones take up 6% to 7%. The sample was peripheral blood. Receptors were obtained from a woman aged 40-49 years with COVID-19, enrolled during active disease. Each CDR3 is given with its conserved first and last residue. A D gene is named only where the DNA matches it firmly. A clone size is listed for some rows: how often the clone was seen (once, few, many), or a class if it is expanded.

D,size,V,J,CDR3,DNA
TRBD1,-,TRBV2,TRBJ2-7,CASGRQGAGDEQYF,TGTGCCAGCGGAAGACAGGGGGCCGGTGACGAGCAGTACTTC
-,few,TRBV28,TRBJ1-1,CASSGGGYADTEAFF,TGTGCCAGCAGTGGGGGCGGCTATGCGGACACTGAAGCTTTCTTT
-,-,TRBV19,TRBJ1-1,CASSIAVEAFF,TGTGCCAGTAGTATAGCAGTTGAAGCTTTCTTT
TRBD1,-,TRBV29-1,TRBJ2-3,CSVKQGAFADTQYF,TGCAGCGTTAAACAGGGGGCTTTCGCAGATACGCAGTATTTT
-,-,TRBV5-5,TRBJ1-4,CASSFLLRDRGGKLFF,TGTGCCAGCAGCTTCCTCCTCCGGGACCGGGGAGGAAAACTGTTTTTT
TRBD1,-,TRBV25-1,TRBJ1-1,CASNGQGAVLSEAFF,TGTGCCAGCAATGGACAGGGGGCCGTCCTTTCTGAAGCTTTCTTT
-,-,TRBV13,TRBJ1-3,CASSLRGSGNTIYF,TGTGCCAGCAGCTTAAGGGGATCTGGAAACACCATATATTTT
-,-,TRBV18,TRBJ1-2,CASSPKGLYGYTF,TGTGCCAGCTCACCAAAGGGACTCTATGGCTACACCTTC
-,-,TRBV4-1,TRBJ1-3,CASSQPAGNTIYF,TGCGCCAGCAGCCAGCCAGCGGGAAACACCATATATTTT
TRBD1,few,TRBV5-8,TRBJ1-5,CASSPGQWNQPQHF,TGTGCCAGCAGCCCGGGACAGTGGAATCAGCCCCAGCATTTT
-,-,TRBV29-1,TRBJ2-7,CSAQTGYDTYEQYF,TGCAGCGCCCAGACAGGCTATGATACCTACGAGCAGTACTTC
-,-,TRBV5-4,TRBJ2-3,CASSHRDSADTQYF,TGTGCCAGCAGCCATCGGGACTCAGCAGATACGCAGTATTTT
TRBD1,once,TRBV14,TRBJ2-4,CASSQGFGDRAQYF,TGTGCCAGCAGCCAAGGGTTCGGTGACAGGGCTCAGTACTTC
-,-,TRBV18,TRBJ1-5,CASSPTGKNQPQHF,TGTGCCAGCTCACCAACGGGTAAGAATCAGCCCCAGCATTTT
TRBD1,-,TRBV28,TRBJ2-1,CASTPAKGAQVEQFF,TGTGCCAGCACCCCGGCAAAGGGGGCGCAGGTTGAGCAGTTCTTC
TRBD2,-,TRBV7-2,TRBJ2-1,CASSSSGRAINEQFF,TGTGCCAGCAGCTCTAGCGGGAGGGCCATCAATGAGCAGTTCTTC
TRBD1,-,TRBV12-5,TRBJ1-2,CASGFETGINGYTF,TGTGCTAGTGGTTTCGAGACAGGGATCAATGGCTACACCTTC
TRBD1,-,TRBV5-1,TRBJ1-6,CASSLLPGTTGSGSGNSPLHF,TGCGCCAGCAGCCTCCTGCCTGGGACGACAGGGTCAGGGTCAGGGAATTCACCCCTCCACTTT
TRBD1,few,TRBV5-6,TRBJ1-2,CASSLDTGTAPNYGYTF,TGTGCCAGCAGCTTGGATACGGGGACAGCGCCTAACTATGGCTACACCTTC
TRBD1,-,TRBV5-1,TRBJ1-2,CASQQSTGDYGYTF,TGCGCCAGCCAACAAAGTACAGGGGACTATGGCTACACCTTC
TRBD1,-,TRBV16,TRBJ1-1,CASSTTGAGTEAFF,TGTGCCAGCAGCACAACAGGGGCCGGGACTGAAGCTTTCTTT
-,-,TRBV5-4,TRBJ1-4,CASSIGGVGEKLFF,TGTGCCAGCAGCATCGGGGGGGTCGGTGAAAAACTGTTTTTT
-,-,TRBV9,TRBJ2-5,CASSVVSAGETQYF,TGTGCCAGCAGCGTAGTGTCGGCGGGGGAGACCCAGTACTTC
-,few,TRBV5-5,TRBJ1-5,CASSIELQGNNQPQHF,TGTGCCAGTTCTATTGAACTCCAGGGCAACAATCAGCCCCAGCATTTT
-,few,TRBV21-1,TRBJ1-5,CASSKSALPEVVGQPQHF,TGTGCCAGCAGCAAATCGGCCCTCCCGGAGGTAGTCGGTCAGCCCCAGCATTTT
TRBD1,once,TRBV24-1,TRBJ1-1,CATKDTGGRGEAFF,TGTGCCACCAAGGACACAGGGGGCAGGGGTGAAGCTTTCTTT
TRBD2,-,TRBV6-1,TRBJ2-1,CASSAQLAGSYNEQFF,TGTGCCAGCAGTGCCCAACTAGCGGGATCCTACAATGAGCAGTTCTTC
-,-,TRBV21-1,TRBJ1-6,CASSQGRDREGSPLHF,TGTGCCAGCAGCCAGGGGAGGGACAGGGAGGGTTCACCCCTCCACTTT